This T cell receptor (beta chain) was obtained from a study of blood T cell repertoires in COVID-19. Study-level information: Acute and convalescent COVID-19 samples came from the United States, Italy and Spain. T cells, B-cell-depleted T cells, or PBMCs supplied cDNA or gDNA.

The V end was cut by 5 bases, the J end by 0 bases, with 12 bases between. Germline-derived CDR1 and CDR2 are SGHAT and FQNNGV. This CDR3 has 15 residues. The data were produced by immunoSEQ multiplex PCR, yet TCRdb's version contains in-frame clones alone and is incomplete. The sample has approximately 240,000 clones, around four fifths seen once; the top ten hold roughly 4%. The specimen sequenced was peripheral blood. The rearrangement joins TRBV11-2 to TRBJ2-3, with a possible D match to TRBD1 (5 bases). The sequence derives from a man aged 50 to 59 with acute or convalescent COVID-19. CDR3 protein: CASSRQLASTDTQYF. CDR3 coding DNA: TGTGCCAGCAGCAGACAGTTAGCTAGCACAGATACGCAGTATTTT. Drawing the rest from reference TRBV11-2 and TRBJ2-3, the complete variable domain is EAGVAQSPRYKIIEKRQSVAFWCNPISGHATLYWYQQILGQGPKLLIQFQNNGVVDDSQLPKDRFSAERLKGVDSTLKIQPAKLEDSAVYLCASSRQLASTDTQYFGPGTRLTVL.